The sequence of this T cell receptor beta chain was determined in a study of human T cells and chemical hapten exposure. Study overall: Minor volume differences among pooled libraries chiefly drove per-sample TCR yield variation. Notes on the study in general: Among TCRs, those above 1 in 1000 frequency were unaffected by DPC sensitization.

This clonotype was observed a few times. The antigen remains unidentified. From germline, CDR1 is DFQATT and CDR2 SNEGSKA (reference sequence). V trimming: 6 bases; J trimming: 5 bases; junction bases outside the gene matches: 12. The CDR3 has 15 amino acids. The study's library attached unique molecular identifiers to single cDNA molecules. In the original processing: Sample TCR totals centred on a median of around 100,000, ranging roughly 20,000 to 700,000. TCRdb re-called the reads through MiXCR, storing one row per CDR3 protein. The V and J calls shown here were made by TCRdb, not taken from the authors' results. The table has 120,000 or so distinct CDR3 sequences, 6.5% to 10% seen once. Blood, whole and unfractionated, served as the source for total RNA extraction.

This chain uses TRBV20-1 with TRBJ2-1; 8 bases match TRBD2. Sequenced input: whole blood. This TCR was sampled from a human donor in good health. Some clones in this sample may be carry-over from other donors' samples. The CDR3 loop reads CSAPPAGGLNNEQFF. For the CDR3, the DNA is TGCAGTGCCCCGCCTGCGGGGGGCTTAAACAATGAGCAGTTCTTC.